This is a list of T cell receptor beta chains from one sample in a study of T cells in tuberculosis. Assay: immunoSEQ multiplex PCR; the TCRdb copy retains only in-frame clones and omits some. There are roughly 34,000 clones in the sample; about 95% occur only once, and about 2.2% lies in the top ten. Sequenced input: PBMCs. These receptors came from a donor between 10 and 35 years old with latent tuberculosis or without tuberculosis infection. The CDR3 runs from the conserved cysteine through the conserved F or W. The D gene is left open where the match is weak.

j_call v_call d_call cdr3_nt cdr3_aa
TRBJ1-2 TRBV10-2 . TGCGCCAGCAGTGAGTGGACAGAGCCTAACTATGGCTACACCTTC CASSEWTEPNYGYTF
TRBJ2-5 TRBV6-5 . TGTGCCAGCAGTTCCTATGGTTCCGTTCCGCTCCCCCAGTACTTC CASSSYGSVPLPQYF
TRBJ2-5 TRBV4-3 TRBD1 TGCGCCAGCAGCCATGGGACAGGGGGCGACGAGACCCAGTACTTC CASSHGTGGDETQYF
TRBJ2-7 TRBV28 . TGTGCCGTAAATGCAGGGTTCGGTGTCTACGAGCAGTACTTC CAVNAGFGVYEQYF
TRBJ2-7 TRBV4-2 TRBD1 TGTGCCAGCAGCCAAATCCGGGGACAGGGTGGCGACGAGCAGTACTTC CASSQIRGQGGDEQYF
TRBJ2-7 TRBV27 . TGTGCCAGCAGTTACGCCAGGGGCTACGAGCAGTACTTC CASSYARGYEQYF
TRBJ2-5 TRBV7-3 TRBD2 TGTGCCAGCAGCGACGGGTTAGCGGGGATCCAAGAGACCCAGTACTTC CASSDGLAGIQETQYF
TRBJ1-1 TRBV11-2 . TGTGCCAGCAGCTTATTGATCAGAGGAGCTTTCTTT CASSLLIRGAFF
TRBJ2-1 TRBV9 . TGTGCCAGCAGCCCCCATCCGCGGCCCTCCTACAATGAGCAGTTCTTC CASSPHPRPSYNEQFF
TRBJ1-1 TRBV27 . TGTGCCAGCAGGTCAGGGTGGAAAGCTTTCTTT CASRSGWKAFF